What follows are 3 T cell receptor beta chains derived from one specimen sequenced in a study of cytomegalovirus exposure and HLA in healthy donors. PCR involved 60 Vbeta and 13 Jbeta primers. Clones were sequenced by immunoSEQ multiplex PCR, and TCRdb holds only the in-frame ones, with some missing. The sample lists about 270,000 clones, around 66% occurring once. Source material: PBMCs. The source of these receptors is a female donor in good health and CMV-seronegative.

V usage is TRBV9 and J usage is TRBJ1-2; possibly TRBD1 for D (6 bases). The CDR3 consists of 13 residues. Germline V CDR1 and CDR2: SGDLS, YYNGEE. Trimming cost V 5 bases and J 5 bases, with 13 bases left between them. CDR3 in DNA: TGTGCCAGCAGGGGGGCCCCTCTTTATGGCTACACCTTC. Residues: CASRGAPLYGYTF.

CDR3 nucleotides: TGTGCCAGCAGCTTACGGGATGTCCAAGAGACCCAGTACTTC. Protein: CASSLRDVQETQYF. This chain connects TRBV7-8 to TRBJ2-5; a weak D match, TRBD2 (5 bases). V was clipped by 2 bases and J by 1 base, with 8 bases between them. In germline, CDR1 is SGHVS, CDR2 FQNEAQ. The length of the CDR3 is 14 residues.

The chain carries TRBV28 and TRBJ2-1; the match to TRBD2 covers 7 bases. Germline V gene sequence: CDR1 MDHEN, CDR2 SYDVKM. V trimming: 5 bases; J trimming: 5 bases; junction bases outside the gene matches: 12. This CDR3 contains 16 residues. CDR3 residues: CASSPIQLAIHNEQFF. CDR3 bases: TGTGCCAGCAGTCCGATTCAACTAGCGATCCACAATGAGCAGTTCTTC.